These T cell receptor beta chains were read from a single sample in a study of patients and donors after allogeneic stem cell transplantation. MiXCR, run by TCRdb on the RT-PCR reads, gives a single entry per CDR3 protein. The data hold about a million distinct CDR3 sequences, with about a sixth observed a single time. The sample consisted of blood, either unsorted or a sorted T cell fraction (not recorded which). The source of these receptors is a human donor who was either an allogeneic HSCT recipient or a stem cell or donor lymphocyte infusion donor (not recorded which). It is not recorded whose cells these are; they may come from a transplant donor. The CDR3 runs from the conserved cysteine through the conserved F or W. A D gene is named only where the DNA matches it firmly. Where a row states a size, it is once, few, many or the class of an expanded clone; other rows omit it.

abundance	v_gene	j_gene	d_gene	CDR3aa	CDR3nt
few	TRBV5-1	TRBJ2-1	.	CASSLEVGNRPSYNEQFF	TGCGCCAGCAGCTTGGAGGTCGGGAACAGGCCCTCCTACAATGAGCAGTTCTTC
many	TRBV12-3/TRBV12-4	TRBJ2-1	.	CASSDNEQFF	TGTGCCAGCAGTGATAATGAGCAGTTCTTC
few	TRBV6-5	TRBJ2-7	.	CASSYQDSTYEQYF	TGTGCCAGCAGTTACCAGGACTCCACCTACGAGCAGTACTTC
many	TRBV4-3	TRBJ1-5	.	CASSTRDQPQHF	TGCGCCAGCAGCACAAGGGATCAGCCCCAGCATTTT
.	TRBV12-3/TRBV12-4	TRBJ1-2	.	CASSLQERYGYTF	TGTGCCAGCAGTTTACAGGAGAGGTATGGCTACACCTTC
many	TRBV13	TRBJ2-1	TRBD2	CASSSWEGLEHNEQFF	TGTGCCAGCAGCTCCTGGGAAGGACTAGAACACAATGAGCAGTTCTTC
.	TRBV20-1	TRBJ2-7	TRBD1	CSARVDRATYEQYF	TGCAGTGCTAGGGTGGACAGGGCGACCTACGAGCAGTACTTC
.	TRBV14	TRBJ1-1	.	CASSQSVGSRERMNTEAFF	TGTGCCAGCAGCCAATCGGTGGGGAGCAGGGAGCGCATGAACACTGAAGCTTTCTTT
many	TRBV11-2	TRBJ2-7	.	CASSLVRDPIYEQYF	TGTGCCAGCAGCTTAGTACGGGACCCCATTTACGAGCAGTACTTC
.	TRBV29-1	TRBJ1-3	.	CSVEFGNTIYF	TGCAGCGTTGAATTTGGGAACACCATATATTTT
.	TRBV19	TRBJ2-1	.	CASIDPGAGLYNEQFF	TGTGCCAGTATTGACCCTGGAGCGGGCCTCTACAATGAGCAGTTCTTC
.	TRBV7-6	TRBJ2-3	TRBD1	CASSLASPDRVTTDTQYF	TGTGCCAGCAGCTTAGCATCCCCGGACAGGGTGACTACAGATACGCAGTATTTT
few	TRBV7-3	TRBJ1-1	.	CASSSKGPREAFF	TGTGCCAGCAGCTCTAAAGGCCCGCGTGAAGCTTTCTTT
.	TRBV20-1	TRBJ1-1	.	CSAPDPTGNTEAFF	TGCAGTGCTCCCGATCCAACAGGGAACACTGAAGCTTTCTTT
.	TRBV6-4	TRBJ2-2	.	CASGRERGTGELFF	TGTGCCAGCGGCAGAGAGAGGGGGACCGGGGAGCTGTTTTTT
few	TRBV24-1	TRBJ2-5	.	CATSDPGLRGGTQYF	TGTGCCACCAGTGACCCGGGACTGCGAGGGGGGACCCAGTACTTC
once	TRBV2	TRBJ1-5	.	CASSGYRPGNQPQHF	TGTGCCAGCAGTGGTTACAGACCAGGGAATCAGCCCCAGCATTTT
.	TRBV20-1	TRBJ1-1	TRBD1	CSAAGTGPEAFF	TGCAGTGCTGCCGGGACAGGGCCTGAAGCTTTCTTT
.	TRBV28	TRBJ1-1	.	CASSYAGGKLLTAFF	TGTGCCAGCAGTTACGCGGGGGGCAAGTTACTTACGGCTTTCTTT
few	TRBV10-3	TRBJ1-4	.	CAISESDRVNEKLFF	TGTGCCATCAGTGAGTCGGACAGAGTAAATGAAAAACTGTTTTTT
few	TRBV6-5	TRBJ1-2	TRBD1	CASSYRGQGIYGYTF	TGTGCCAGCAGTTACAGGGGACAGGGGATCTATGGCTACACCTTC
few	TRBV18	TRBJ2-4	.	CASSPRGYRRQLIQYF	TGTGCCAGCTCACCAAGAGGGTACAGGCGGCAACTAATTCAGTACTTC
.	TRBV4-1	TRBJ1-1	.	CASSQVGKTVNTEAFF	TGCGCCAGCAGCCAAGTTGGGAAGACAGTGAACACTGAAGCTTTCTTT
.	TRBV12-3/TRBV12-4	TRBJ1-1	TRBD1	CASSEGGNTEAFF	TGTGCCAGCAGTGAAGGGGGCAACACTGAAGCTTTCTTT
.	TRBV2	TRBJ2-5	.	CASSEVSAGKETQYF	TGTGCCAGCAGTGAAGTCTCTGCCGGGAAAGAGACCCAGTACTTC
.	TRBV6-1	TRBJ2-7	.	CASRPLSVDSYEQYF	TGTGCCAGCAGACCCCTTAGCGTTGACTCCTACGAGCAGTACTTC
few	TRBV18	TRBJ2-7	TRBD1	CASSPDLVGTGVHEQYF	TGTGCCAGCTCACCGGATTTAGTAGGGACAGGGGTACACGAGCAGTACTTC
.	TRBV5-1	TRBJ2-2	.	CASSHRANTGELFF	TGCGCCAGCAGCCACAGGGCGAACACCGGGGAGCTGTTTTTT